These 26 T cell receptor beta chains came from one sample sequenced in a study of T cell changes during pregnancy in multiple sclerosis. The table came from immunoSEQ multiplex PCR; TCRdb's copy has only in-frame clones and leaves some out. The sample contains around 57,000 clones, about 88% of which appear only once. Sequencing used peripheral blood, obtained in the first trimester of pregnancy. Source of these receptors: a female donor with multiple sclerosis, enrolled in a pregnancy study.

This clone appeared a few times. The rearrangement uses TRBV19 and TRBJ1-5, with D maybe TRBD1 (6 bases). V lost 6 bases and J 7 bases, leaving 16 bases between the germline ends. CDR1 and CDR2 (germline): LNHDA, SQIVND (reference sequence). The CDR3 totals 14 residues. The CDR3 nucleotides read TGTGCCAGTAGATTGGGGGGGGCAGTGCAGCCCCAGCATTTT. Its translation: CASRLGGAVQPQHF.

The chain carries TRBV5-1 and TRBJ2-7; weak D call: TRBD1 (7 bases). The CDR3 extends over 12 amino acids. Germline loops: CDR1 SGHRS, CDR2 YFSETQ. Trimming took 0 bases from V and 9 from J, leaving 10 bases between them. The CDR3 DNA is TGCGCCAGCAGCTTGGGGGGGGACAGGCAGTACTTC. It codes for CASSLGGDRQYF.

This clone showed up just a few times. The chain uses TRBV29-1 and TRBJ1-1, with D maybe TRBD1 (5 bases). The CDR3 runs 13 residues. Looked up from germline, CDR1 is SQVTM and CDR2 is ANQGSEA. The V gene lost 5 bases and the J gene lost 0 bases, with 10 bases spanning the gap. CDR3 in DNA: TGCAGCGTTCGACAGACGATGAACACTGAAGCTTTCTTT. It translates to CSVRQTMNTEAFF.

Only one count was recorded for this clone. This rearrangement joins TRBV7-9 to TRBJ1-4; D might be TRBD1 (5 bases). The length of the CDR3 is 14 residues. Germline CDR1 is SEHNR and CDR2 is FQNEAQ (reference sequence). V gave up 2 bases and J gave up 1 base, with 5 bases separating them. The chain's CDR3 is CASSLRGTNEKLFF. The CDR3, as DNA: TGTGCCAGCAGCTTAAGGGGAACTAATGAAAAACTGTTTTTT.

This chain uses TRBV5-1 with TRBJ2-7; no definite D call. The length of the CDR3 is 14 residues. With 1 base removed from V and 1 base from J, the gap between germline ends came to 9 bases. In germline, CDR1 is SGHRS, CDR2 YFSETQ. CDR3 nucleotides: TGCGCCAGCAGCTTGTTTCAGACTTCCTACGAGCAGTACTTC. Translating gives CASSLFQTSYEQYF.

The genes are TRBV5-1 and TRBJ1-1; D possibly corresponds to TRBD1 (5 bases). This CDR3 is built from 13 residues. The V gene lost 1 base and the J gene lost 3 bases, with 7 bases spanning the gap. Germline assignment: CDR1 SGHRS and CDR2 YFSETQ. The CDR3 loop is CASSLSGHTEAFF. The CDR3, as DNA: TGCGCCAGCAGCTTGTCAGGGCACACTGAAGCTTTCTTT.

The chain recombines TRBV30 with TRBJ1-4; TRBD1 agrees at 7 bases. CDR3 length: 12 residues. Germline trimming cut 0 bases from V and 9 bases from J; bases unmatched to any gene: 1. From germline, CDR1 is GTSNPN and CDR2 SVGIG (reference sequence). CDR3: CAWSVQGQKLFF. The DNA of the CDR3 is TGTGCCTGGAGTGTACAGGGGCAAAAACTGTTTTTT. Looking up the rest from reference TRBV30 and TRBJ1-4 gives the full variable domain: SQTIHQWPATLVQPVGSPLSLECTVEGTSNPNLYWYRQAAGRGLQLLFYSVGIGQISSEVPQNLSASRPQDRQFILSSKKLLLSDSGFYLCAWSVQGQKLFFGSGTQLSVL.

The rearrangement uses TRBV4-2 and TRBJ2-6, with a weak D call TRBD2 (6 bases). The V gene's germline CDR1 is LGHNA and CDR2 YNFKEQ. The CDR3 totals 17 residues. Trimming pared 0 bases from V and 1 base from J, leaving 10 bases between. The CDR3 coding sequence is TGTGCCAGCAGCCAAGATGGGGACTTTTCTGGGGCCAACGTCCTGACTTTC. Translation gives CASSQDGDFSGANVLTF.

The chain carries TRBV9 and TRBJ2-3; TRBD1 agrees at 7 bases. From germline, CDR1 is SGDLS and CDR2 YYNGEE. The CDR3 runs 16 residues. J was trimmed by 5 bases and V by 3 bases; bases with no gene match: 12. The CDR3 protein is CASSAERDSSRDTQYF. Here the CDR3 DNA reads TGTGCCAGCAGCGCCGAAAGGGACAGTTCTAGAGATACGCAGTATTTT. Together with reference TRBV9 and TRBJ2-3, the CDR3 gives the full variable domain: DSGVTQTPKHLITATGQRVTLRCSPRSGDLSVYWYQQSLDQGLQFLIQYYNGEERAKGNILERFSAQQFPDLHSELNLSSLELGDSALYFCASSAERDSSRDTQYFGPGTRLTVL.

This sequence joins TRBV18 and TRBJ1-1; D is unclear. Germline V gene lookup returns CDR1 KGHSH and CDR2 LQKENI. V was clipped by 1 base and J by 1 base, with 7 bases between them. This CDR3 has 14 amino acids. The chain's CDR3 is CASSPLQRNTEAFF. DNA for the CDR3: TGTGCCAGCTCACCACTCCAGCGGAACACTGAAGCTTTCTTT.

The chain carries TRBV5-4 and TRBJ1-3; D is undetermined. Germline lookup yields CDR1 SGHNT and CDR2 YYREEE (reference sequence). This CDR3 contains 13 residues. Trimming left V 4 bases short and J 8 bases short, with 13 bases between. This CDR3 is CASSPPGVDTIYF. In DNA, the CDR3 is TGTGCCAGCAGCCCTCCCGGGGTAGACACCATATATTTT.

This clone was detected only once. The chain couples TRBV30 to TRBJ2-7; TRBD1 might be the D (6 bases). CDR3 length: 12 amino acids. Trimming cost V 3 bases and J 4 bases, with 10 bases left between them. Germline V gene lookup returns CDR1 GTSNPN and CDR2 SVGIG (reference sequence). This CDR3 reads CAWSLRGYEQYF. The CDR3 bases are TGTGCCTGGAGCCTCAGGGGTTACGAGCAGTACTTC.

CDR3 sequence: CASQTGVLSNQPQHF. For the CDR3, the DNA is TGTGCCAGCCAAACAGGAGTTTTAAGCAATCAGCCCCAGCATTTT. The chain is built from TRBV2 and TRBJ1-5; possible D gene TRBD1, 5 bases. The CDR3 extends over 15 amino acids. Germline CDR1 and CDR2: SNHLY and FYNNEI. The V end was cut by 8 bases, the J end by 1 base, with 15 bases between.

V and J are TRBV27 and TRBJ2-7; tentatively, D is TRBD2 (5 bases). Germline V gene data show CDR1 as MNHEY and CDR2 as SMNVEV (reference sequence). V lost 8 bases, J lost 0 bases, and 17 bases lay in between. This CDR3 region has 15 residues. The CDR3 loop is CASAPSGFHSYEQYF. DNA of the CDR3: TGTGCCAGCGCACCCTCGGGGTTCCACTCCTACGAGCAGTACTTC.

The chain links TRBV5-1 to TRBJ2-2, with 8 bases matching TRBD1. Per the germline V gene, CDR1 is SGHRS and CDR2 is YFSETQ. V lost 4 bases, J lost 1 base, and 3 bases stayed unmatched. The length of the CDR3 is 15 residues. The CDR3 loop is CASSPGQGNTGELFF. CDR3 bases: TGCGCCAGCAGCCCAGGACAGGGGAACACCGGGGAGCTGTTTTTT. Looking up the rest from reference TRBV5-1 and TRBJ2-2 gives the full variable domain: KAGVTQTPRYLIKTRGQQVTLSCSPISGHRSVSWYQQTPGQGLQFLFEYFSETQRNKGNFPGRFSGRQFSNSRSEMNVSTLELGDSALYLCASSPGQGNTGELFFGEGSRLTVL.

V gene TRBV5-6 combines with J gene TRBJ1-1; D is unresolved. The germline V gene has CDR1 SGHDT and CDR2 YYEEEE. Trimming stripped 1 base from V and 2 bases from J, with 9 bases between. The CDR3 spans 14 residues. Written as DNA, the CDR3 is TGTGCCAGCAGCTTGCGGCGGTTAAACACTGAAGCTTTCTTT. Translated: CASSLRRLNTEAFF.

The chain uses TRBV18 and TRBJ1-1; 10 bases are a match to TRBD1. V trimming: 5 bases; J trimming: 5 bases; junction bases outside the gene matches: 5. There are 14 residues in the CDR3. Germline V lookup: CDR1 KGHSH, CDR2 LQKENI. The CDR3 here is CASSIGTGVTEAFF. CDR3 coding DNA: TGTGCCAGCTCAATCGGGACAGGGGTAACTGAAGCTTTCTTT.

The V call is TRBV9, the J call TRBJ2-1; 12 bases line up with TRBD2. The junction had 2 bases not matched to a gene; V was cut back by 4 bases and J by 9 bases. Germline V lookup: CDR1 SGDLS, CDR2 YYNGEE. The CDR3 is 13 residues long. The CDR3 DNA sequence: TGTGCCAGCAGCTTGGGACTAGCGGGTGAGCAGTTCTTC. It is translated as CASSLGLAGEQFF. Full variable domain (missing parts from reference TRBV9 and TRBJ2-1): DSGVTQTPKHLITATGQRVTLRCSPRSGDLSVYWYQQSLDQGLQFLIQYYNGEERAKGNILERFSAQQFPDLHSELNLSSLELGDSALYFCASSLGLAGEQFFGPGTRLTVL.

The chain has TRBV19 and TRBJ2-7; the match to TRBD2 covers 8 bases. The CDR3 is made up of 15 amino acids. After removal of 5 bases from V and 4 bases from J, the junction contained 10 bases not matched to a gene. Per the germline V gene, CDR1 is LNHDA and CDR2 is SQIVND (reference sequence). The CDR3 here is CASSSGGASPYEQYF. In nucleotides, the CDR3 is TGTGCCAGTAGTTCCGGGGGGGCCTCCCCGTACGAGCAGTACTTC. The variable domain in full, with the rest retrieved from reference TRBV19 and TRBJ2-7, is DGGITQSPKYLFRKEGQNVTLSCEQNLNHDAMYWYRQDPGQGLRLIYYSQIVNDFQKGDIAEGYSVSREKKESFPLTVTSAQKNPTAFYLCASSSGGASPYEQYFGPGTRLTVT.

The chain uses TRBV10-3 and TRBJ1-5; possibly TRBD1 for D (5 bases). Germline CDR1 ENHRY, CDR2 SYGVKD. The CDR3 runs 16 residues. Trimming pared 4 bases from V and 5 bases from J, leaving 18 bases between. For the CDR3, the DNA is TGTGCCATCAGTGCGGGAGGGTCGGGGGAGGATCAGCCCCAGCATTTT. It translates to CAISAGGSGEDQPQHF.

The rearrangement links TRBV5-4 to TRBJ1-1; 7 bases map to TRBD1. CDR3 length: 13 amino acids. The trim removed 4 bases at V and 5 bases at J, leaving 5 bases unmatched. Germline CDR1 SGHNT, CDR2 YYREEE (reference sequence). The CDR3 here is CASSVGQPTEAFF. The CDR3 coding sequence is TGTGCCAGCAGCGTGGGACAGCCAACTGAAGCTTTCTTT.

The V gene is TRBV4-2, the J gene TRBJ2-1; 7 bases line up with TRBD2. With V trimmed by 0 bases and J by 2 bases, 10 bases remained unmatched. This CDR3 is built from 18 residues. Germline V CDR1 and CDR2: LGHNA, YNFKEQ. The CDR3 sequence is CASSQDGAGTTPYNEQFF. In DNA, the CDR3 is TGTGCCAGCAGCCAAGATGGGGCAGGGACTACCCCCTACAATGAGCAGTTCTTC.

This clone has a handful of counts. The chain couples TRBV7-9 to TRBJ1-3; 9 nucleotides agree with TRBD1. The CDR3 loop spans 16 amino acids. V was pared by 5 bases and J by 6 bases, with 11 bases of the junction left unmatched. The germline V gene encodes CDR1 SEHNR and CDR2 FQNEAQ (reference sequence). The CDR3 nucleotides read TGTGCCAGCAGCCCGACCGCGGGACAGGGAAAAAACACCATATATTTT. This gives the protein CASSPTAGQGKNTIYF.

The table lists this clone with a count of one. The V gene is TRBV5-5, the J gene TRBJ1-2; maybe TRBD1 (6 bases). There are 12 residues in the CDR3. V shed 4 bases and J shed 12 bases, with 16 bases lying between them. From germline, CDR1 is SGHKS and CDR2 YYEKEE (reference sequence). The DNA of the CDR3 is TGTGCCAGCAGCCCCAGGGGTCGGGTTCACACCTTC. Protein sequence: CASSPRGRVHTF.

The chain is built from TRBV10-3 and TRBJ1-1, with 10 bases lining up with TRBD1. CDR3 length: 12 amino acids. Germline V CDR1 and CDR2: ENHRY, SYGVKD. V shed 6 bases, J shed 9 bases, and the junction held 4 bases outside the gene matches. CDR3 residues: CAIRPGQGKAFF. The CDR3 DNA sequence: TGTGCCATCAGACCGGGACAGGGGAAAGCTTTCTTT.

The rearrangement links TRBV6-1 to TRBJ1-2; TRBD1 matches at 8 bases. The CDR3 runs 15 residues. Per germline, CDR1 MNHNS and CDR2 SASEGT. V shed 3 bases, J shed 8 bases, and the junction held 11 bases outside the gene matches. The CDR3 loop reads CASSESGTGSDGYTF. The CDR3 nucleotides are TGTGCCAGCAGTGAGAGCGGGACAGGTTCCGACGGCTACACCTTC.